This T cell receptor beta chain was documented in a study of T cells in Graves' hyperthyroidism and ophthalmopathy (dated by TCRdb to between 2019 and 2020). Context from the whole study: Peripheral blood samples were taken at initial diagnosis, before any treatment was given. A discovery cohort of about a hundred patients, 43 with Graves' ophthalmopathy and roughly 59 with stable Graves' hyperthyroidism, was used to find distinguishing TCR V-J signatures. Whether ophthalmopathy could be predicted prospectively was tested in an independent validation cohort made up of approximately 19 hyperthyroidism patients plus 17 patients who later progressed to ophthalmopathy. The 80 to 100 discovery patients were randomly divided into training and test sets at a 7:3 ratio. In more than 5 Graves' hyperthyroidism patients, the study also compared T-cell repertoires from thyroid tissue with T-cell repertoires from blood. Once sampling was done, hyperthyroidism patients were given methimazole at a starting dose of 30 mg daily, whereas ophthalmopathy patients were given high-dose intravenous methylprednisolone. According to the paper, TCR Vbeta CDR3 sequencing was carried out on approximately 140 peripheral blood samples, which came from about 45 ophthalmopathy, under 80 hyperthyroidism and some 17 progressor patients. Overall study outcomes, separate from this receptor: In validation, progression to ophthalmopathy was predicted by the model with around 70% sensitivity and just over 72% specificity, a median of approximately 7.1 months before onset. Most expanded thyroid clonotypes (frequency above 0.001) were also found in blood, which suggests that blood repertoires may mirror thyroid immune responses. Ophthalmopathy was separated from stable hyperthyroidism by a 13 V-J signature model, with just over 85% sensitivity and approximately 84% specificity obtained in cross-validation and 80%/75% obtained in testing. No statistical method was used to set the sample size in advance, and investigators knew the group allocation.

For CDR1 and CDR2, the germline V gene lists SGHNT and YENEEA. At the junction V is shortened by 3 bases and J by 8 bases, with 10 bases in between. The CDR3 spans 12 residues, from the cysteine through the phenylalanine. Of all the DNA, just the CDR3 is kept, 36 bases in frame from base 1. A remark on this clonotype: Its specific antigen is unknown. Base qualities are not recorded, but no much larger clone differs from it by a single base.

A patient counted as having stable Graves' hyperthyroidism if no progression to ophthalmopathy occurred over 18 months of follow-up. Hyperthyroidism patients were newly diagnosed, with disease duration under 2 months, and aged 18 to 65 years. Any patient with an uncontrolled infection, another autoimmune disease, pregnancy or lactation was excluded. Diagnoses were based on clinical symptoms, serum thyroxine and TRAb, thyroid ultrasound and orbital computed tomography. PBMCs were separated from 10 ml of fresh peripheral blood using Ficoll-Paque density gradient centrifugation. Trizol reagent was used to extract total RNA, and RNA quality was then checked on an Agilent 2100 Bioanalyzer. The TCR beta CDR3 regions were amplified from RNA transcripts. The first round of RT-PCR for the TCR CDR3 was performed with the HTBI primer set and the Qiagen OneStep RT-PCR kit. A second multiplex PCR round built the libraries, followed by size selection and purification. Sequencing of the libraries was done on an Illumina HiSeq2000 using paired-end 100 bp reads. The original methods were these. SOAPnuke was used to process the raw data, throwing out any read that contained adapters or uncalled bases, had a mean Phred below 15, or lacked an exact constant-primer or identifier match. High-quality paired reads were merged using COPE v1.2.5, and each unique nucleotide sequence was defined as a clonotype. MiTCR v1.1 was used to align clonotypes to the IMGT TRBV, TRBD and TRBJ reference segments. Only V-J combinations with frequency above 0.0001, covering approximately 99% of repertoires, were analysed. The TCS score was defined as F50 (clonal expansion) divided by E x V (chaos), with BLOSUM62-based TCRdist calculated between CDR3 peptides within each V-J. Welch's t-statistics and random forest reduced just over 500 V-J features to 13, which were used in a naive Bayes classifier (R e1071). TCRdb redid the processing of the public reads, applying fastp at Q25 and MiXCR, and retained in-frame beta chains. Rows with one shared CDR3 protein collapse into an entry with the most common genes and DNA. The V and J calls shown here were made by TCRdb, not taken from the authors' results. The sample table lists over 550,000 distinct CDR3 sequences, about a sixth of them with a count of one. In total, the top ten clones hold 18% of the sample.

This sequence uses TRBV11-3 and TRBJ1-1; the D gene identity is not certain. What was sequenced was blood. This clonotype was obtained from a young woman with Graves' hyperthyroidism. This receptor has the CDR3 CASSFTVAEAFF. The DNA sequence is TGTGCCAGCAGCTTTACCGTAGCCGAAGCTTTCTTT.